The T cell receptor (beta chain) under discussion was sequenced for a study of T cell repertoires in cytomegalovirus infection. Turning to the study itself: From public TCR beta signatures came an indication of both CMV infection and matching HLA type.

TCRdb analysed the reads with MiXCR anew, one entry per CDR3 protein. The profile shows hundreds of thousands of distinct CDR3 sequences, around 24% of them singletons. Of note for this clonotype: The antigen is not known.

CDR1 is SGHVS and CDR2 is FNYEAQ in the germline V gene. CDR3 size: 14 residues. With 3 bases clipped from V and 3 bases from J, the junction kept 5 bases outside the gene matches. General study results and limits: Summed frequency of public TCR beta families distinguished CMV carriers with the relevant HLA. It was HLA-C-restricted CMV-specific TCR beta clonotypes that dominated the response ex vivo.

The chain uses TRBV7-6 and TRBJ2-7, with 7 bases that match TRBD2. This TCR was sampled from a human donor in good health (CMV status not recorded). Some clones in this sample may be carry-over from other donors' samples. Sequenced material: CD8+ T cells from PBMCs. For the CDR3, the DNA is TGTGCCAGCAGCTTGGGGGGGGAAGACTACGAGCAGTACTTC. Protein sequence: CASSLGGEDYEQYF. The variable domain in full, with the rest retrieved from reference TRBV7-6 and TRBJ2-7, is GAGVSQSPRYKVTKRGQDVALRCDPISGHVSLYWYRQALGQGPEFLTYFNYEAQQDKSGLPNDRFSAERPEGSISTLTIQRTEQRDSAMYRCASSLGGEDYEQYFGPGTRLTVT.